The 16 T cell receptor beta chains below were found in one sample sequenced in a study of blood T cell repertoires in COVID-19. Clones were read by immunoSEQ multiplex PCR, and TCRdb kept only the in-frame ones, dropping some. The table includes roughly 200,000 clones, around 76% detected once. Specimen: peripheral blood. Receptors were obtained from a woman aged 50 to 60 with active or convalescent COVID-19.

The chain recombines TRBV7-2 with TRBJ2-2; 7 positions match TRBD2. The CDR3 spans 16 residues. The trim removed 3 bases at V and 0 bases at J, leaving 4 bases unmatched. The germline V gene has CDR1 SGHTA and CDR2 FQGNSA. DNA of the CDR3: TGTGCCAGCAGCTTGCGAGGACTAGCGAACACCGGGGAGCTGTTTTTT. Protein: CASSLRGLANTGELFF.

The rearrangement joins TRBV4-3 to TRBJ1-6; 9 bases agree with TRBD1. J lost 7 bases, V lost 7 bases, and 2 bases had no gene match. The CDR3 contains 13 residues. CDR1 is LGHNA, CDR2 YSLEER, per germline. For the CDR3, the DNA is TGCGCCAGCAACAGGGGGCAAAATTCACCCCTCCACTTT. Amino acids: CASNRGQNSPLHF.

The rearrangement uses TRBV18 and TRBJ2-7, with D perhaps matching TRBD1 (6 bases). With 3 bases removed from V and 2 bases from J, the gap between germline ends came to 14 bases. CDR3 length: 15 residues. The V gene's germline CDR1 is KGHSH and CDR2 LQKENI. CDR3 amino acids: CASSPTAGATYEQYF. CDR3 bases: TGTGCCAGCTCACCGACGGCAGGGGCTACCTACGAGCAGTACTTC.

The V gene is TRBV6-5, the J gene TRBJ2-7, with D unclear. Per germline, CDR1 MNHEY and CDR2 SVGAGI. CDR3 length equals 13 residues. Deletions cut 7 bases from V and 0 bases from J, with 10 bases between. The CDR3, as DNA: TGTGCCAGCATCTCAGGTGTCTCCTACGAGCAGTACTTC. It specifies CASISGVSYEQYF.

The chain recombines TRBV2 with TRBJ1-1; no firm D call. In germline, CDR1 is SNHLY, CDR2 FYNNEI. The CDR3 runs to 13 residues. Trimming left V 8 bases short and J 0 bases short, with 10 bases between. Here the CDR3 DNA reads TGTGCCAGCGAGGACGGGATGAACACTGAAGCTTTCTTT. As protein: CASEDGMNTEAFF.

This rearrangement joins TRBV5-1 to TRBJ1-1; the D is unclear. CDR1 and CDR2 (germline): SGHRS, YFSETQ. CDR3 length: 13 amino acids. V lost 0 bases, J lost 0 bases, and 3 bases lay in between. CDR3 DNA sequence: TGCGCCAGCAGCTTGGTATTGAACACTGAAGCTTTCTTT. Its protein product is CASSLVLNTEAFF.

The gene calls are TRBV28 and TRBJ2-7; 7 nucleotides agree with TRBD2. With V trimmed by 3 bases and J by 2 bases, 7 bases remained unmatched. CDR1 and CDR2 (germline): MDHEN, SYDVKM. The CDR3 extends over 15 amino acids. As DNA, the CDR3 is TGTGCCAGCAGTTTTAAAACTAGCGAGGCCTACGAGCAGTACTTC. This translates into CASSFKTSEAYEQYF.

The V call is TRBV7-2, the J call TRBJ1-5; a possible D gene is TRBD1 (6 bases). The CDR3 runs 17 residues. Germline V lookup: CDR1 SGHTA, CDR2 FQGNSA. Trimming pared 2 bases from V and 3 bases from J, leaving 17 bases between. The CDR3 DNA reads TGTGCCAGCAGCTTATATGGACCAGGGGCCCTCAATCAGCCCCAGCATTTT. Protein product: CASSLYGPGALNQPQHF. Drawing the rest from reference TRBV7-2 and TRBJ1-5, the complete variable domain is GAGVSQSPSNKVTEKGKDVELRCDPISGHTALYWYRQSLGQGLEFLIYFQGNSAPDKSGLPSDRFSAERTGGSVSTLTIQRTQQEDSAVYLCASSLYGPGALNQPQHFGDGTRLSIL.

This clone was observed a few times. The CDR3: CASSQKRNTEAFF. CDR3 coding DNA: TGTGCCAGCAGTCAAAAGAGGAACACTGAAGCTTTCTTT. The chain joins TRBV6-5 to TRBJ1-1; D is uncertain. Germline V gene lookup returns CDR1 MNHEY and CDR2 SVGAGI. CDR3 length: 13 residues. V lost 5 bases, J lost 1 base, and 8 bases lay in between.

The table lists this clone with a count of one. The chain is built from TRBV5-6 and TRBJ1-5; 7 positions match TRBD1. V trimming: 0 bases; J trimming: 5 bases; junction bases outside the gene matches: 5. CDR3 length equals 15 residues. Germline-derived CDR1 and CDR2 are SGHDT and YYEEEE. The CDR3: CASSLGGQNYQPQHF. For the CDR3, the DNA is TGTGCCAGCAGCTTGGGGGGACAGAATTATCAGCCCCAGCATTTT.

DNA for the CDR3: TGTGCCAGCAGACTAAGGGGGACCGGGGAGCTGTTTTTT. This codes for CASRLRGTGELFF. The V call is TRBV14, the J call TRBJ2-2, with D possibly TRBD1 on 6 matching bases. CDR3 length: 13 amino acids. The germline gives CDR1 SGHDN, CDR2 FVKESK. V gave up 6 bases and J gave up 5 bases, with 10 bases separating them.

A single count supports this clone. CDR3 residues: CASSQTRDNEQFF. The CDR3 DNA sequence: TGTGCCAGCAGCCAAACTAGGGACAATGAGCAGTTCTTC. The chain is built from TRBV12-3 or TRBV12-4 and TRBJ2-1; D possibly corresponds to TRBD2 (5 bases). CDR3 length: 13 residues. V lost 6 bases to trimming and J lost 5 bases, with 11 bases between them.

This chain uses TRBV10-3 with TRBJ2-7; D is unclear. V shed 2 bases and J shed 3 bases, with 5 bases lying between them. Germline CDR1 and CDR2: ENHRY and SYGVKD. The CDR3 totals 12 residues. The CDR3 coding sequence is TGTGCCATCAGTGAGGCGGACTACGAGCAGTACTTC. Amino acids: CAISEADYEQYF.

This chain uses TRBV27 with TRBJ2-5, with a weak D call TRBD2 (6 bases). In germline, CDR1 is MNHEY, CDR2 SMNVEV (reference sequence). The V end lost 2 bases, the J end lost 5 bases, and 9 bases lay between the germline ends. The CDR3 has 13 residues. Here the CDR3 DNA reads TGTGCCAGCAGTTTAGCAGGGAGGGAGACCCAGTACTTC. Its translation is CASSLAGRETQYF.

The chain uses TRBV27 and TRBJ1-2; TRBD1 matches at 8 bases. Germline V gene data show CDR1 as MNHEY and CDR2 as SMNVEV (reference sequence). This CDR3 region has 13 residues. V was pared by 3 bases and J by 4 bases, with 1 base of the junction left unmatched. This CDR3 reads CASSFGTGYGYTF. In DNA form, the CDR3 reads TGTGCCAGCAGTTTCGGGACAGGCTATGGCTACACCTTC.

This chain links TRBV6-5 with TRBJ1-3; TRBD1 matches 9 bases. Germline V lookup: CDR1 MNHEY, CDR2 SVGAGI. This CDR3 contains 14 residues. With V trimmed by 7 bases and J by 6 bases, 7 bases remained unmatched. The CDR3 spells CASTDRDRENTIYF. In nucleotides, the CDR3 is TGTGCCAGCACCGACCGGGACAGGGAAAACACCATATATTTT.